These 20 T cell receptor beta chains were sequenced from one sample in a study of shared clonotypes between healthy human individuals. The method was immunoSEQ multiplex PCR; TCRdb's version includes in-frame clones alone and lacks a portion of them. The table lists about 2,100,000 clones, approximately 94% of them singletons. In the naive CD8 group, cells lacked CD45RO and were positively selected for CCR7, so terminally differentiated effector memory CD45RA+ cells were left out. The sequenced sample was naive CD8+ T cells from PBMCs. Receptors were obtained from a man between 18 and 35 years old in good health. Some clones in this sample may be carry-over from other donors' samples.

The V call is TRBV15, the J call TRBJ1-2, with TRBD1 matching over 10 bases. This CDR3 region has 17 residues. Germline trimming cut 0 bases from V and 0 bases from J; bases unmatched to any gene: 4. Germline V CDR1 and CDR2: LNHNV, YYDKDF (reference sequence). CDR3 in amino acids: CATSREGTGAPNYGYTF. The DNA of the CDR3 is TGTGCCACCAGCAGAGAGGGGACAGGGGCGCCTAACTATGGCTACACCTTC. Drawing the rest from reference TRBV15 and TRBJ1-2, the complete variable domain is DAMVIQNPRYQVTQFGKPVTLSCSQTLNHNVMYWYQQKSSQAPKLLFHYYDKDFNNEADTPDNFQSRRPNTSFCFLDIRSPGLGDTAMYLCATSREGTGAPNYGYTFGSGTRLTVV.

The V and J genes are TRBV4-3 and TRBJ2-1, with D perhaps TRBD1 (5 bases). The CDR3 consists of 16 residues. V lost 0 bases and J 1 base, leaving 10 bases between the germline ends. Germline lookup yields CDR1 LGHNA and CDR2 YSLEER. The CDR3 spells CASSQDVTGSYNEQFF. CDR3 coding DNA: TGCGCCAGCAGCCAAGATGTCACAGGATCCTACAATGAGCAGTTCTTC.

The DNA for the CDR3 is TGTGCCAGCAGCCTAAGAATGGAGGGCGCCCCCACCTACGAGCAGTACTTC. Amino acid sequence: CASSLRMEGAPTYEQYF. The gene calls are TRBV4-2 and TRBJ2-7, with D possibly TRBD2 on 6 matching bases. Germline V gives CDR1 LGHNA, CDR2 YNFKEQ. V was shortened by 4 bases and J by 2 bases, with 21 bases between the two germline ends. The CDR3 runs 17 residues.

The V call is TRBV15, the J call TRBJ2-2; TRBD2 matches at 8 bases. In germline, CDR1 is LNHNV, CDR2 YYDKDF (reference sequence). This CDR3 has 16 residues. The V segment lost 1 base and the J segment 3 bases; nucleotides outside the gene matches: 4. The CDR3 nucleotides read TGTGCCACCAGCAGAGTACTAGCGGAACACACCGGGGAGCTGTTTTTT. Its translation: CATSRVLAEHTGELFF.

The V gene is TRBV13, the J gene TRBJ1-1, with no clear D. Trimming removed 5 bases at V and 1 base at J, with 14 bases between. The CDR3 length is 15 residues. Germline values: CDR1 PRHDT, CDR2 FYEKMQ (reference sequence). The CDR3 protein is CASSPTLEGNTEAFF. DNA for the CDR3: TGTGCCAGCAGCCCCACGCTAGAGGGGAACACTGAAGCTTTCTTT.

The rearrangement joins TRBV6-1 to TRBJ1-5, with 7 bases that match TRBD1. This CDR3 comprises 15 residues. V shed 6 bases, J shed 2 bases, and the junction held 7 bases outside the gene matches. The germline V gene encodes CDR1 MNHNS and CDR2 SASEGT. CDR3 residues: CASRTGMYGNQPQHF. DNA of the CDR3: TGTGCCAGCAGGACAGGGATGTATGGCAATCAGCCCCAGCATTTT.

This chain uses TRBV5-1 with TRBJ1-1; D might be TRBD1 (5 bases). This CDR3 comprises 14 residues. V was pared by 1 base and J by 5 bases, with 12 bases between. The germline gives CDR1 SGHRS, CDR2 YFSETQ. The CDR3 loop reads CASSLNRRSTEAFF. The DNA of the CDR3 is TGCGCCAGCAGCTTGAACAGGAGGTCGACTGAAGCTTTCTTT.

V usage is TRBV6-5 and J usage is TRBJ2-3, with D tentatively TRBD2 (6 bases). Germline CDR1 reads MNHEY; CDR2 reads SVGAGI. Trimming stripped 3 bases from V and 0 bases from J, with 10 bases between. The CDR3 length is 15 residues. CDR3 residues: CASSYLGGSTDTQYF. The CDR3 DNA reads TGTGCCAGCAGTTATTTGGGGGGAAGCACAGATACGCAGTATTTT.

Concerning this clone itself: The identical CDR3 is also encoded by other nucleotide sequences in the sample. The V gene is TRBV27, the J gene TRBJ1-1; TRBD1 is a possible D gene (5 bases). From germline, CDR1 is MNHEY and CDR2 SMNVEV (reference sequence). V lost 0 bases to trimming and J lost 5 bases, with 10 bases between them. The CDR3 covers 14 residues. CDR3 bases: TGTGCCAGCAGTTTATCTCTACGGGGGACTGAAGCTTTCTTT. Amino acids: CASSLSLRGTEAFF.

The CDR3 coding sequence is TGCAGCGTTGAGCTGGTGGGGACCCAGTACTTC. Translating it yields CSVELVGTQYF. This chain uses TRBV29-1 with TRBJ2-5; no clear D. The length of the CDR3 is 11 residues. The V gene's germline CDR1 is SQVTM and CDR2 ANQGSEA. V lost 3 bases and J 7 bases, leaving 9 bases between the germline ends.

In its sample, this clone was seen once. The chain carries TRBV7-8 and TRBJ2-1, with D maybe TRBD2 (5 bases). V lost 8 bases to trimming and J lost 15 bases, with 17 bases between them. The CDR3 extends over 11 amino acids. Germline V gene lookup returns CDR1 SGHVS and CDR2 FQNEAQ. This CDR3 reads CASLESGERFF. The CDR3 DNA is TGTGCCAGCCTAGAATCCGGGGAGAGGTTCTTC. Complete variable domain (other parts from reference TRBV7-8 and TRBJ2-1): GAGVSQSPRYKVAKRGQDVALRCDPISGHVSLFWYQQALGQGPEFLTYFQNEAQLDKSGLPSDRFFAERPEGSVSTLKIQRTQQEDSAVYLCASLESGERFFGPGTRLTVL.

V gene TRBV27 combines with J gene TRBJ2-1; D possibly matches TRBD1 or TRBD2 (5 bases each). CDR1 and CDR2 from the germline V gene are MNHEY and SMNVEV (reference sequence). Trimming pared 1 base from V and 10 bases from J, leaving 23 bases between. The CDR3 has 17 residues. The CDR3 region is CASSLLMGVGPYPEQFF. The CDR3 nucleotides read TGTGCCAGCAGTTTATTAATGGGGGTTGGCCCCTACCCCGAGCAGTTCTTC.

The chain links TRBV30 to TRBJ2-5; 9 positions match TRBD2. CDR1 is GTSNPN and CDR2 is SVGIG in the germline V gene (reference sequence). V was pared by 2 bases and J by 1 base, with 11 bases of the junction left unmatched. The CDR3 spans 17 residues. The chain's CDR3 is CAWSLQDLAGIQETQYF. The CDR3 DNA reads TGTGCCTGGAGTCTCCAGGATCTAGCGGGAATCCAAGAGACCCAGTACTTC. Full variable domain (outside the CDR3, taken from reference TRBV30 and TRBJ2-5): SQTIHQWPATLVQPVGSPLSLECTVEGTSNPNLYWYRQAAGRGLQLLFYSVGIGQISSEVPQNLSASRPQDRQFILSSKKLLLSDSGFYLCAWSLQDLAGIQETQYFGPGTRLLVL.

The chain is built from TRBV5-1 and TRBJ2-5, with D possibly being TRBD1 (5 bases). CDR3 length equals 14 residues. Germline CDR1 is SGHRS and CDR2 is YFSETQ. The ends were cut back, 1 base at V and 2 bases at J, with 9 bases in the middle. For the CDR3, the DNA is TGCGCCAGCAGCTTGTGGCAGGGTCAAGAGACCCAGTACTTC. This sequence encodes CASSLWQGQETQYF.

This chain joins TRBV6-6 and TRBJ2-7; tentatively, D is TRBD2 (6 bases). Deletions cut 4 bases from V and 6 bases from J, with 19 bases between. Germline values: CDR1 MNHNY, CDR2 SVGAGI (reference sequence). CDR3 length: 15 amino acids. The CDR3 sequence: CASSWEFGGLSEQYF. The CDR3 bases are TGTGCCAGCAGTTGGGAATTCGGAGGGCTGTCCGAGCAGTACTTC.

The CDR3 protein is CASSGFLARTDTQYF. CDR3 bases: TGTGCCAGCAGTGGTTTCCTAGCCCGCACAGATACGCAGTATTTT. The rearrangement joins TRBV2 to TRBJ2-3; D perhaps matches TRBD2 (5 bases). Between the trimmed V and J ends, which lost 4 bases and 1 base, there was a span of 12 bases. Per germline, CDR1 SNHLY and CDR2 FYNNEI. The CDR3 is 15 amino acids.

This chain joins TRBV25-1 and TRBJ2-7, with D tentatively TRBD1 (6 bases). The V end lost 11 bases, the J end lost 3 bases, and 14 bases lay between the germline ends. Germline V lookup: CDR1 MGHDK, CDR2 SYGVNS. The CDR3 sequence is 12 residues long. The CDR3 sequence: CASTDRIYEQYF. Here the CDR3 DNA reads TGTGCCTCGACCGACAGGATCTACGAGCAGTACTTC.

The J gene is TRBJ2-7, the V gene TRBV27; 9 positions agree with TRBD1. CDR3 length: 15 amino acids. The junction had 11 bases not matched to a gene; V was cut back by 6 bases and J by 5 bases. Germline CDR1 MNHEY, CDR2 SMNVEV (reference sequence). The CDR3 sequence is CASSPWGQGRNEQYF. CDR3 DNA: TGTGCCAGCAGCCCTTGGGGACAGGGAAGAAACGAGCAGTACTTC.

J is TRBJ2-1 and V is TRBV27; 8 nucleotides line up with TRBD1. The CDR3 is made up of 17 amino acids. The trim removed 6 bases at V and 7 bases at J, leaving 17 bases unmatched. Per germline, CDR1 MNHEY and CDR2 SMNVEV (reference sequence). In nucleotides, the CDR3 is TGTGCCAGCAGCTTGGGGGTTGGGACAGGACATGAGAATGAGCAGTTCTTC. Amino acids: CASSLGVGTGHENEQFF.

The chain employs TRBV27 and TRBJ1-2; D call uncertain. Germline lookup yields CDR1 MNHEY and CDR2 SMNVEV (reference sequence). V gave up 4 bases and J gave up 4 bases, with 16 bases separating them. The CDR3 loop spans 15 amino acids. The CDR3 loop reads CASSSKSSTAYGYTF. In nucleotides, the CDR3 is TGTGCCAGCAGTTCAAAGTCCTCTACTGCCTATGGCTACACCTTC.